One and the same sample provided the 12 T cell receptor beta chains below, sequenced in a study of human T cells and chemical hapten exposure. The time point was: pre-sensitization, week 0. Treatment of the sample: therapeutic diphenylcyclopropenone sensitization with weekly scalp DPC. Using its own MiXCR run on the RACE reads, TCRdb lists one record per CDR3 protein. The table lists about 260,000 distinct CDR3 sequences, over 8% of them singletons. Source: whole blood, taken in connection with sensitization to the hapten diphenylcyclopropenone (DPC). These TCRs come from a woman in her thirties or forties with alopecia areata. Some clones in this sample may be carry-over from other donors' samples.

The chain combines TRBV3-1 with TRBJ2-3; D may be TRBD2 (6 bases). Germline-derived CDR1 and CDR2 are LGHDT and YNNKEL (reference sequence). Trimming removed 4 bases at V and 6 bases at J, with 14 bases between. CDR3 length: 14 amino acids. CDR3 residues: CASSPRDSRDTQYF. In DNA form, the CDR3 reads TGTGCCAGCAGCCCCCGGGACTCCAGGGATACGCAGTATTTT.

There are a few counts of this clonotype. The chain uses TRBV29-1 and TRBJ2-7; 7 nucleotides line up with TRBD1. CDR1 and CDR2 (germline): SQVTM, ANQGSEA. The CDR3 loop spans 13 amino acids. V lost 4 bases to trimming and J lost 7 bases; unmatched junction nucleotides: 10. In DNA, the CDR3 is TGCAGCGTTGGACCACAGGGGACCCCAGAGCAGTACTTC. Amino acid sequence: CSVGPQGTPEQYF.

The CDR3 DNA follows: TGTGCCAGCGGCAGGGCCAACACCGGGGAGCTGTTTTTT. Encoded protein: CASGRANTGELFF. This chain joins TRBV21-1 and TRBJ2-2; the listed D gene, TRBD2, was not tested against the DNA. TRBV21-1 is listed as a pseudogene. The CDR3 is made up of 13 amino acids.

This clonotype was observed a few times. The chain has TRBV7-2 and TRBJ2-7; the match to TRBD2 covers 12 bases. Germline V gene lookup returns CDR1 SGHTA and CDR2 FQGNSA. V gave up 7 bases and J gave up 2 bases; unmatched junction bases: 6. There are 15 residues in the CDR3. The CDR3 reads CASTILAGGPYEQYF. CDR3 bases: TGTGCCAGCACCATACTAGCGGGAGGTCCCTACGAGCAGTACTTC.

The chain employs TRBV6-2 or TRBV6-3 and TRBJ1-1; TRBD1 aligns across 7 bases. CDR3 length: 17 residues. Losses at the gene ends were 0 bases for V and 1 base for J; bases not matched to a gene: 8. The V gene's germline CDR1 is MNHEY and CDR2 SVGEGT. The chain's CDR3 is CASSYSMDRRSNTEAFF. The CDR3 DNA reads TGTGCCAGCAGTTACTCGATGGACAGGAGATCGAACACTGAAGCTTTCTTT.

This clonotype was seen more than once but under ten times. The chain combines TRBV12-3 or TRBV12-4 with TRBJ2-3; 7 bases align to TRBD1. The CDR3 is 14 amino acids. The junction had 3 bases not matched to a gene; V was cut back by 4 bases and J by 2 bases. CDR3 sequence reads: CASSYGQVTDTQYF. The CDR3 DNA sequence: TGTGCCAGCAGTTACGGACAGGTCACAGATACGCAGTATTTT.

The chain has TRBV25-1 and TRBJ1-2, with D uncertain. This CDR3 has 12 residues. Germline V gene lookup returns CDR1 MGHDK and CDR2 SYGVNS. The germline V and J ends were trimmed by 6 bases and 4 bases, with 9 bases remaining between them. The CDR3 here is CASRDGGYGYTF. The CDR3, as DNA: TGTGCCAGCAGGGACGGCGGCTATGGCTACACCTTC.

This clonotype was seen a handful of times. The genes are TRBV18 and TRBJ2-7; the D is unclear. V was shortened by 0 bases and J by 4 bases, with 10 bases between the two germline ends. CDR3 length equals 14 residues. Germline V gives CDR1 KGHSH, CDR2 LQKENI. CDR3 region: CASSPPARPYEQYF. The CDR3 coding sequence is TGTGCCAGCTCACCACCGGCCCGGCCGTACGAGCAGTACTTC.

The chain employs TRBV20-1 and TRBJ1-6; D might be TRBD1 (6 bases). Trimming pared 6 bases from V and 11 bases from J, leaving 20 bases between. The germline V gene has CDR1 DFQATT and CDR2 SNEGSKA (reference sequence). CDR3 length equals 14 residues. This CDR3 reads CSATNQGLSTPLHF. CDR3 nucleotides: TGCAGTGCCACCAACCAGGGGCTGAGTACACCCCTCCACTTT.

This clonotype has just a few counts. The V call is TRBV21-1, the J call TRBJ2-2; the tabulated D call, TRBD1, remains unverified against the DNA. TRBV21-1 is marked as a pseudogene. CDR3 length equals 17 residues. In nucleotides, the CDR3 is TGTGCCAGCAGCAAATCCCCCCCCAGGGAGAACACCGGGGAGCTGTTTTTT. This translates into CASSKSPPRENTGELFF.

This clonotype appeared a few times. CDR3 residues: CASSPGLAGSTDTQYF. The CDR3 nucleotides read TGTGCCAGCAGCCCCGGACTAGCGGGAAGCACAGATACGCAGTATTTT. V and J are TRBV7-9 and TRBJ2-3; 12 positions agree with TRBD2. CDR3 length: 16 amino acids. The germline CDR1 and CDR2 sequences are SEHNR and FQNEAQ (reference sequence). The V and J ends lost 5 bases and 0 bases, in that order; junction bases with no gene match: 3.

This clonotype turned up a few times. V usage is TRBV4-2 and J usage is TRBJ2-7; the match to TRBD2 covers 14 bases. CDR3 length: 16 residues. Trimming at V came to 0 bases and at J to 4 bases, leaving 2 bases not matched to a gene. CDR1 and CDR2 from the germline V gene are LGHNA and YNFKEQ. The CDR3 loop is CASSQEGTSGRYEQYF. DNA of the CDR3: TGTGCCAGCAGCCAAGAAGGGACTAGCGGGAGATACGAGCAGTACTTC.